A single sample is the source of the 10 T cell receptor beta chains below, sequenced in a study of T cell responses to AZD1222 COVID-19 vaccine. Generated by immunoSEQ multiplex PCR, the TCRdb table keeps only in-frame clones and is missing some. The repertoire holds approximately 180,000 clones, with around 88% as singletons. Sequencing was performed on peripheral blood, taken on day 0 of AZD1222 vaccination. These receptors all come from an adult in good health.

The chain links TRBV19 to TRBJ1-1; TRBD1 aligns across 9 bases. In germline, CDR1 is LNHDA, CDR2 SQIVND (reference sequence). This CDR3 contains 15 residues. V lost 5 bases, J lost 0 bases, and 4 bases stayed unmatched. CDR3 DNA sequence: TGTGCCAGTAGTGCCCGGGACAGGGTGAACACTGAAGCTTTCTTT. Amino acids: CASSARDRVNTEAFF.

The CDR3: CSVHGTDTQYF. The CDR3 nucleotides read TGCAGCGTGCATGGGACAGATACGCAGTATTTT. The chain employs TRBV29-1 and TRBJ2-3, with unresolved D. V was clipped by 6 bases and J by 3 bases, with 7 bases between them. The V gene's germline CDR1 is SQVTM and CDR2 ANQGSEA. CDR3 length: 11 amino acids.

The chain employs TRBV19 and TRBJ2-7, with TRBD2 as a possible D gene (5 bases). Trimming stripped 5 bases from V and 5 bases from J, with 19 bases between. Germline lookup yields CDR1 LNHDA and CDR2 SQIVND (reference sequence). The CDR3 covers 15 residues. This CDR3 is CASSSLGSGMDEQYF. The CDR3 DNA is TGTGCCAGTAGTTCCCTAGGGAGCGGTATGGACGAGCAGTACTTC.

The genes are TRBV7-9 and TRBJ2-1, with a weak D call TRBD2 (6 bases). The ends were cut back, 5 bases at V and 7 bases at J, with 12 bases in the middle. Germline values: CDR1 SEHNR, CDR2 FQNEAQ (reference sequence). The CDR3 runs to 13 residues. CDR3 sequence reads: CASSPRAGNEQFF. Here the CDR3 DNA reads TGTGCCAGCAGCCCCCGGGCGGGAAATGAGCAGTTCTTC.

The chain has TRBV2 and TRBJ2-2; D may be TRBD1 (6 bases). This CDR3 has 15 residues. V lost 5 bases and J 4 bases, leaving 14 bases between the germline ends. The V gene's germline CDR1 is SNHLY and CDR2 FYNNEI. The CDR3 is CASSSQGVSTGELFF. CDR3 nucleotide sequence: TGTGCCAGCAGTTCACAGGGAGTCAGCACCGGGGAGCTGTTTTTT.

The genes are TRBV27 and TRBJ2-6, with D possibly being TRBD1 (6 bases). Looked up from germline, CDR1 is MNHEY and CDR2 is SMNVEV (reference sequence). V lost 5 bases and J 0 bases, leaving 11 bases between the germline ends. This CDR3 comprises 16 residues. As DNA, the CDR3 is TGTGCCAGCAGTCCCGGACAGATCTCTGGGGCCAACGTCCTGACTTTC. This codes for CASSPGQISGANVLTF.

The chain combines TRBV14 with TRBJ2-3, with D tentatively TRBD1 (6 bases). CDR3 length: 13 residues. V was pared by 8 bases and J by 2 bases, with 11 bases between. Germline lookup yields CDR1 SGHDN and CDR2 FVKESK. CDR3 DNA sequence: TGTGCCAGCGCCTACAGGGTCACAGATACGCAGTATTTT. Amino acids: CASAYRVTDTQYF.

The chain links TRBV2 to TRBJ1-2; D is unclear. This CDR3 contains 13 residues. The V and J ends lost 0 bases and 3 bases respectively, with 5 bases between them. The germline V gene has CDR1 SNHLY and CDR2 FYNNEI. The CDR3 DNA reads TGTGCCAGCAGTGAAGCCAGAGACTATGGCTACACCTTC. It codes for CASSEARDYGYTF.

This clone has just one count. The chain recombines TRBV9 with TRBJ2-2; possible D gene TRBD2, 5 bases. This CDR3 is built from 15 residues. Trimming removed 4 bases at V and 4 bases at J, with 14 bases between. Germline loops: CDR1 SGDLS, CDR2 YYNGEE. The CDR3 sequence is CASSPRTDGTGELFF. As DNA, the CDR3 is TGTGCCAGCAGCCCCCGGACTGACGGCACCGGGGAGCTGTTTTTT.

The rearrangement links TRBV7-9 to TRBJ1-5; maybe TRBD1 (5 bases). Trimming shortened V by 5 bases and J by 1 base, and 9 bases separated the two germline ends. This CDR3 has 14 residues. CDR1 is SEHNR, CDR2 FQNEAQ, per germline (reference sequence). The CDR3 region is CASSMPGSNQPQHF. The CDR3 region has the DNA TGTGCCAGCAGCATGCCAGGGAGCAATCAGCCCCAGCATTTT. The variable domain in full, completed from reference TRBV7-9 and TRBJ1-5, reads DTGVSQNPRHKITKRGQNVTFRCDPISEHNRLYWYRQTLGQGPEFLTYFQNEAQLEKSRLLSDRFSAERPKGSFSTLEIQRTEQGDSAMYLCASSMPGSNQPQHFGDGTRLSIL.